The table lists the clone carrying this T cell receptor (beta chain) with many counts. The entry originates in a study of early T cells in non-severe SARS-CoV-2 infection. TCRdb analysed the 5' RACE reads with MiXCR anew, one entry per CDR3 protein. The data hold 95,000 to 100,000 distinct CDR3 sequences, with over 10% observed a single time. The source material was whole blood. The receptor was derived from an adult who was a healthcare worker with PCR-confirmed SARS-CoV-2 infection or an uninfected control (not recorded which).

In nucleotides, the CDR3 is TGCAGTGCTAGCGGGTCCAGATTTAATGAAAAACTGTTTTTT. Protein product: CSASGSRFNEKLFF. The chain combines TRBV20-1 with TRBJ1-4; no clear D. CDR3 length equals 14 residues. V was shortened by 3 bases and J by 4 bases, with 12 bases between the two germline ends. The germline gives CDR1 DFQATT, CDR2 SNEGSKA (reference sequence).